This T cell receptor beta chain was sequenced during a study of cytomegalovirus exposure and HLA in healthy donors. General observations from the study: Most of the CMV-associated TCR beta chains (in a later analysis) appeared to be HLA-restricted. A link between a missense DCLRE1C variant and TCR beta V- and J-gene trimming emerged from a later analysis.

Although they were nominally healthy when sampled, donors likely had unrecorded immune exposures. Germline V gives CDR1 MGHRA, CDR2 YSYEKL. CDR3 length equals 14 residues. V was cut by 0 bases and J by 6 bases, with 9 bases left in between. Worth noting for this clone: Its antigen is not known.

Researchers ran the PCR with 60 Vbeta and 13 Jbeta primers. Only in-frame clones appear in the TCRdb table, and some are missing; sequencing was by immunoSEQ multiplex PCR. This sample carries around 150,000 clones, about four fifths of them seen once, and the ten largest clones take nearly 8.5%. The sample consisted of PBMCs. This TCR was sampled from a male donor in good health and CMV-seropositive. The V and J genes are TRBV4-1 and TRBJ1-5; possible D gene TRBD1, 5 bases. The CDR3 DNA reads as TGCGCCAGCAGCCAAGAACCGGGGGTTCAGCCCCAGCATTTT. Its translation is CASSQEPGVQPQHF.